This TCR beta chain was retrieved from a study of shared clonotypes between healthy human individuals. The assay ran at deep level. Produced via immunoSEQ multiplex PCR; TCRdb's table is partial and in-frame only. The data show some 2.4 million clones, 93% seen once. Study-level findings and limits: Among donors, sharing of clonotypes was expected to be affected by sequencing depth. Shared clonotypes: about 5.3% naive CD4, roughly 3.5% naive CD8, about 2.2% memory CD4, around 0.4% memory CD8.

Notes on this clone: Its specificity is unknown.

The CDR3 spans 11 residues. V dropped 2 bases and J dropped 3 bases, with 1 base sitting between them. Germline CDR1 reads MGHRA; CDR2 reads YSYEKL. This receptor was obtained from a man in his late teens or twenties in good health. Some clones in this sample may be carry-over from other donors' samples. The chain joins TRBV4-1 to TRBJ2-5; D is undetermined. The material sequenced was naive CD4+ T cells from PBMCs. Stated subset: CD45RA+ positively selected. In nucleotides, the CDR3 is TGCGCCAGCAGCCAAAAAGAGACCCAGTACTTC. Its translation is CASSQKETQYF.